The clone carrying this T cell receptor beta chain was counted ten times or more. Its antigen is still unknown. Being off target in a library aimed at alpha chains, this beta chain has a size of little meaning. The data stem from a study of spatial heterogeneity in lung cancer. Notes on the study in general: Expanded TCRs that were ubiquitous or regional had counts tracking ubiquitous and regional nonsynonymous mutations, respectively. Tumoral mutation counts were tracked by counts of expanded intratumoral alpha and beta TCRs.

This sample's time point: sample taken at primary tumor resection. Unsorted whole RNA samples from tumor, nontumor lung or frozen PBMC were sequenced. Each molecule of TCR cDNA was tagged with one unique molecular identifier. From the 5' RACE reads, TCRdb called clonotypes with MiXCR, one entry per CDR3 protein. The sample yields 15,000 to 20,000 distinct CDR3 sequences, 5% to 6% seen once. J lost 0 bases, V lost 2 bases, and 1 base had no gene match. CDR1 KGHSH and CDR2 LQKENI come from the germline V gene. The CDR3 is 14 residues long. The sequence derives from a female donor with early-stage non-small cell lung cancer. This rearrangement joins TRBV18 to TRBJ2-7; the match to TRBD1 covers 7 bases. This specimen consisted of lung tumor tissue, obtained at surgery. The chain's CDR3 is CASSPRDSSYEQYF. In DNA form, the CDR3 reads TGTGCCAGCTCACCAAGGGACAGCTCCTACGAGCAGTACTTC.